The entry below describes one T cell receptor (beta chain). The antigen is not known. This specimen comes from a study of a mutant IDH1 vaccine in newly diagnosed glioma. Across the whole study: Beginning 4-6 weeks after radiotherapy alone, or with temozolomide cycles, vaccination took place. Radiotherapy, temozolomide, or both had been given previously, and both were given to most. Study-level findings and limits: Pseudoprogression showed no apparent link to changes in top peripheral T cell clonotypes.

Time point given: week 47, end of study. Doses comprised 300 ug of mutant IDH1 20-mer peptide each, plus topical imiquimod. New WHO grade 3 or 4 astrocytomas that were IDH1-mutant and ATRX-lost occurred in the donors. CDR3 length equals 13 residues. J lost 6 bases, V lost 4 bases, and 4 bases had no gene match. Germline CDR1 reads SGHRS; CDR2 reads YFSETQ. Libraries were prepared by immunoSEQ multiplex PCR; TCRdb keeps only in-frame clonotypes and omits some of them. Among about 34,000 clones listed, approximately 87% were seen once. The clonotype was recovered from a woman aged 25 to 39 with glioma. The sample consisted of PBMCs, taken from a glioma patient whose treatment included an IDH1 peptide vaccine. The V call is TRBV5-1, the J call TRBJ1-2, with TRBD1 identical over 9 bases. The CDR3 sequence is CASSLGQGNGYTF. Here the CDR3 DNA reads TGCGCCAGCAGCCTCGGACAGGGGAATGGCTACACCTTC. Complete variable domain (other parts from reference TRBV5-1 and TRBJ1-2): KAGVTQTPRYLIKTRGQQVTLSCSPISGHRSVSWYQQTPGQGLQFLFEYFSETQRNKGNFPGRFSGRQFSNSRSEMNVSTLELGDSALYLCASSLGQGNGYTFGSGTRLTVV.